Listed below are T cell receptor beta chains from one sample, sequenced in a study of sequential checkpoint blockade in melanoma. Libraries were prepared by immunoSEQ multiplex PCR; TCRdb keeps only in-frame clonotypes and omits some of them. In the table there are around 6,400 clones, under 25% of which are singletons. The material was tumor tissue (inferred from file names), obtained from a patient given nivolumab and ipilimumab in sequence. These receptors originate from a human donor with melanoma. CDR3s include the opening cysteine and the closing phenylalanine or tryptophan. The D gene is left open where the match is weak. Not all rows give a size; the values are once, few, many and, for expanded clones, a class.

v_gene,d_gene,abundance,j_gene,CDR3nt,CDR3aa
TRBV6-8,NA,few,TRBJ2-3,TGTGCCAGCAGGGGAACCGGGATTGATACGCAGTATTTT,CASRGTGIDTQYF
TRBV6-8,TRBD2,NA,TRBJ2-7,TGTGCCAGCAGCCGAGAGACTAGCGGGATCTACGAGCAGTACTTC,CASSRETSGIYEQYF
TRBV5-1,NA,once,TRBJ1-2,TGCGCCAGCAGCTTGGCGGGAATTAACTATGGCTACACCTTC,CASSLAGINYGYTF
TRBV5-1,NA,NA,TRBJ2-3,TGCGCCAGCACCTTGGACGGGAGAAGCACAGATACGCAGTATTTT,CASTLDGRSTDTQYF
TRBV11-3,TRBD2,many,TRBJ2-7,TGTGCCAGCAGCTTAGGGGAGGGCCCCTACGAGCAGTACTTC,CASSLGEGPYEQYF
TRBV11-3,NA,many,TRBJ1-2,TGTGCCAGCAGCTTGGGTGGACCCTCAACACCCCCCTGGGAAGGCTACACCTTC,CASSLGGPSTPPWEGYTF
TRBV6-8,NA,few,TRBJ1-2,TGTGCCAGCAGTTCCCCCAATATGGGATACTATGGCTACACCTTC,CASSSPNMGYYGYTF
TRBV11-3,TRBD1,few,TRBJ2-6,TGTGCCAGCAGCACCCTTTGGGACAGGGGATCCTCCTCTGGGGCCAACGTCCTGACTTTC,CASSTLWDRGSSSGANVLTF
TRBV6-4,NA,few,TRBJ1-1,TGTGCCACCCAGGACGGCACTGAAGCTTTCTTT,CATQDGTEAFF
TRBV4-1,NA,few,TRBJ1-1,TGCGCCAGCAGCCAAGGGCAGGCAATCACTGAAGCTTTCTTT,CASSQGQAITEAFF
TRBV6-8,TRBD2,medium-sized,TRBJ2-7,TGTGCCAGCAGTTACCGAGCTAGCGGGAGTTACGAGCAGTACTTC,CASSYRASGSYEQYF
TRBV30,TRBD2,few,TRBJ2-1,TGTGCCTGGGATACCGGACTAGCGGATTACAATGAGCAGTTCTTC,CAWDTGLADYNEQFF
TRBV12-2,NA,few,TRBJ1-5,TGTGCAAGTCGCCCGTCCCCTGCCTCCAACGAGCCCCAGCATTTT,CASRPSPASNEPQHF
TRBV7-4,TRBD1,few,TRBJ2-7,TGTGCCAGCAGGAAGACAGGGGGCCAAGGGCAGTACTTC,CASRKTGGQGQYF
TRBV18,TRBD2,NA,TRBJ2-1,TGTGCCAGCTCACCACTCGGAGGCGGGAGGGACAATGAGCAGTTCTTC,CASSPLGGGRDNEQFF
TRBV19,NA,NA,TRBJ2-7,TGTGCCAGTAGTATAAGTAGGAGCTCCTACGAGCAGTACTTC,CASSISRSSYEQYF
TRBV23-1,TRBD1,few,TRBJ2-2,TGCGCCAGCAGCCAAGAGGGGGCGCGGGAGCTGTTTTTT,CASSQEGARELFF
TRBV6-8,NA,few,TRBJ1-3,TGTGCCAGCAGTACCCCTTCAGGGCCCGGAAACACCATATATTTT,CASSTPSGPGNTIYF
TRBV11-3,TRBD2,few,TRBJ2-1,TGTGCCAGCAGCTCAGGGCTAGCGGGCGGGAATGAGCAGTTCTTC,CASSSGLAGGNEQFF
TRBV30,NA,NA,TRBJ1-3,TGTGCCTGTGGACTGACGTCTAGTGGAAACACCATATATTTT,CACGLTSSGNTIYF
TRBV11-3,NA,few,TRBJ2-3,TGTGCCAGCAGCTTAGGAGGACTTAAAAGCACAGATACGCAGTATTTT,CASSLGGLKSTDTQYF
TRBV28,NA,NA,TRBJ1-1,TGTGCCAGCAGACCGATCATGAACACTGAAGCTTTCTTT,CASRPIMNTEAFF
TRBV11-3,NA,few,TRBJ2-1,TGTGCCAGCAGCTTAAACGGGAAGGGGGGCTACAATGAGCAGTTCTTC,CASSLNGKGGYNEQFF
TRBV6-8,TRBD1,few,TRBJ2-7,TGTGCCAGCAGTTACAGTGGACAGGGCCACGAGCAGTACTTC,CASSYSGQGHEQYF
TRBV6-8,TRBD1,NA,TRBJ1-2,TGTGCCAGCGGAGGGACAGGGAATGGTGGCTACACCTTC,CASGGTGNGGYTF
TRBV4-1,NA,NA,TRBJ1-4,TGCGCCAGCAGCCGAGGAAGCGGGCGACTGGGGCGTAGTGAAAAACTGTTTTTT,CASSRGSGRLGRSEKLFF
TRBV10-2,NA,NA,TRBJ1-5,TGCGCCACCACCTCGGAGGGCAATCAGCCCCAGCATTTT,CATTSEGNQPQHF
TRBV6-8,TRBD2,few,TRBJ2-3,TGTGCCAGCAGGGGGACTAGCGGGACGTTAAGCACAGATACGCAGTATTTT,CASRGTSGTLSTDTQYF
TRBV6-8,NA,NA,TRBJ2-5,TGTGCCAGCAGTGCCGGGACACCCCAAGAGACCCAGTACTTC,CASSAGTPQETQYF
TRBV4-1,TRBD1,NA,TRBJ1-1,TGCGCCAGCAGCCAAAGGGGGACAGGGACCACTGAAGCTTTCTTT,CASSQRGTGTTEAFF
TRBV6-8,NA,few,TRBJ1-3,TGTGCCAGCAGTTCACACTCCGTCTCTGGAAACACCATATATTTT,CASSSHSVSGNTIYF
TRBV11-3,NA,few,TRBJ2-6,TGTGCCAGCAGCCTATCGCGGTCCGGGGCCAACGTCCTGACTTTC,CASSLSRSGANVLTF
TRBV29-1,NA,NA,TRBJ2-3,TGCAGCGTTTCTCCCAGGGGTAGCGCAGATACGCAGTATTTT,CSVSPRGSADTQYF
TRBV30,TRBD1,NA,TRBJ2-5,TGTGCCTGGAGTGACAGGGGTTTGGAGACCCAGTACTTC,CAWSDRGLETQYF
TRBV28,TRBD1,few,TRBJ1-4,TGTGCCAGCAGTTCGTCGGGACAGGGGTATGAAAAACTGTTTTTT,CASSSSGQGYEKLFF
TRBV9,NA,few,TRBJ1-2,TGTGCCAGCAGCGTCGGACAGTCAGGCTACACCTTC,CASSVGQSGYTF
TRBV6-8,NA,few,TRBJ2-5,TGTGCCAGCAGTTACACTCAAGAGACCCAGTACTTC,CASSYTQETQYF
TRBV19,TRBD2,NA,TRBJ2-7,TGTGCCAGTAGTCCACGGACTAGCGGGAGTTACGAGCAGTACTTC,CASSPRTSGSYEQYF
TRBV29-1,NA,NA,TRBJ1-2,TGCAGCGTTAGGGGATTCAACTATGGCTACACCTTC,CSVRGFNYGYTF
TRBV11-3,NA,many,TRBJ2-6,TGTGCCAGCAGCTTGGAGACCGCAAGCTCTGGGGCCAACGTCCTGACTTTC,CASSLETASSGANVLTF
TRBV11-3,TRBD2,NA,TRBJ2-1,TGTGCCAGCAGCTTCTTTCTAGCGGGGAGCTCCTACAATGAGCAGTTCTTC,CASSFFLAGSSYNEQFF
TRBV6-8,NA,large,TRBJ2-2,TGTGCCAGCAGTTCCTTGACTAGGAGAACCGGGGAGCTGTTTTTT,CASSSLTRRTGELFF
TRBV11-3,NA,many,TRBJ1-2,TGTGCCAGCAGCCCCCACGGATCTGCAAATGGCTACACCTTC,CASSPHGSANGYTF
TRBV28,NA,few,TRBJ2-7,TGTGCCAGCAGTCCCCACTCCTACGAGCAGTACTTC,CASSPHSYEQYF
TRBV11-3,NA,NA,TRBJ1-3,TGTGCCAGCAGTCATACTGGCAGTGGAAACACCATATATTTT,CASSHTGSGNTIYF
TRBV29-1,NA,NA,TRBJ1-1,TGCAGCGTTTACAGGCTGACAATGATGAACACTGAAGCTTTCTTT,CSVYRLTMMNTEAFF
TRBV11-3,TRBD1,many,TRBJ1-5,TGTGCCAGCAGCCGTACCGGGACAGTTAGCAATCAGCCCCAGCATTTT,CASSRTGTVSNQPQHF
TRBV18,TRBD1,few,TRBJ2-5,TGTGCCAGCTCACAGGGGGCGGGAGAGACCCAGTACTTC,CASSQGAGETQYF
TRBV11-3,NA,many,TRBJ1-2,TGTGCCAGCAGCCCCGGGGCCACTAACTATGGCTACACCTTC,CASSPGATNYGYTF
TRBV11-3,NA,medium-sized,TRBJ2-2,TGTGCCAGCAGCTTGGGAACAGCGAACACCGGGGAGCTGTTTTTT,CASSLGTANTGELFF
TRBV28,NA,NA,TRBJ2-7,TGTGCCAGCAGTACGGGGGGCTTCCGCTCCTACGAGCAGTACTTC,CASSTGGFRSYEQYF
TRBV5-1,NA,NA,TRBJ1-5,TGCGCCAGCAGAGCAGGAGAGCGGGACAATCAGCCCCAGCATTTT,CASRAGERDNQPQHF
TRBV6-8,NA,few,TRBJ2-2,TGTGCCAGCAGTTACTCGGATAGCGGCACCGGGGAGCTGTTTTTT,CASSYSDSGTGELFF